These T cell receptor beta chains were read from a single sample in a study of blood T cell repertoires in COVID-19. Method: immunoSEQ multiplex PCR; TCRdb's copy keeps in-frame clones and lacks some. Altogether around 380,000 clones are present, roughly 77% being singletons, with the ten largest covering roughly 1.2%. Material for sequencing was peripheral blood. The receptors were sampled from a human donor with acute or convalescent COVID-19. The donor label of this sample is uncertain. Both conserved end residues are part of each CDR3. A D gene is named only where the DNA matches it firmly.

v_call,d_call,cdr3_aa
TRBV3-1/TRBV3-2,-,CASSLWQGRYEQYF
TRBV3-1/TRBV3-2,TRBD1,CASRPHGQVANEKLFF
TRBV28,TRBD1,CASRPVGTGGTEAFF
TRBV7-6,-,CASSPSYGRGHEQFF
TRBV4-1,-,CASSQDWVGRVGFF
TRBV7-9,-,CASSLELGATDGYTF
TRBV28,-,CASSPHSDNSPLHF
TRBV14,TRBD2,CASSQLQRDYNEQFF
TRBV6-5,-,CASRTGTNSGELFF
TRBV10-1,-,CASSESIPSVEQFF
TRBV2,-,CASSEGGGGYTF
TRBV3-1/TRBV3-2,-,CASSRRGGLGYTF
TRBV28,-,CASSLYGRGGKYHQPQHF
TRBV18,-,CASSWRAPPTSRNNEQFF
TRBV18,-,CASFEGRNTEAFF
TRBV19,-,CASSIVPGEGSNQPQHF
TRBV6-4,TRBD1,CASSPGTGGWGQFF
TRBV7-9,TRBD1,CASSTGGGWTQYF
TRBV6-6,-,CASSQGTPEAFF
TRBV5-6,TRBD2,CASSYREGQPSSYEQYF